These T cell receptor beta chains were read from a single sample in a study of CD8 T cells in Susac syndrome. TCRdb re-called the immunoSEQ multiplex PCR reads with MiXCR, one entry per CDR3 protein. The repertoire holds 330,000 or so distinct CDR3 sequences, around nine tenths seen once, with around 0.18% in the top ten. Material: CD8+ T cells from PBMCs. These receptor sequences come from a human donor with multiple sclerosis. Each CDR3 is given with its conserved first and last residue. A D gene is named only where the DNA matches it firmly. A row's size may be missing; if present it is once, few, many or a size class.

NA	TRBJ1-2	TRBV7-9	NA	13	TGTGCCAGCAGCCCACAGGGCTACAATGGCTACACCTTC	CASSPQGYNGYTF
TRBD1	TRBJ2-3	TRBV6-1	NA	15	TGTGCCAGCAGTGAGGACAGGGGCTACACAGATACGCAGTATTTT	CASSEDRGYTDTQYF
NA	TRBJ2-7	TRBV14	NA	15	TGTGCCAGCAGCCAACGGCCCAGCCATTCCTACGAGCAGTACTTC	CASSQRPSHSYEQYF
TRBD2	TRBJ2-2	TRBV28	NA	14	TGTGCCAGCAGCTTCTCCCGGGGGGGCCGGGAGCTGTTTTTT	CASSFSRGGRELFF
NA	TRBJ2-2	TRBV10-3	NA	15	TGTGCCATCAGTGAGTCAATTACGAACACCGGGGAGCTGTTTTTT	CAISESITNTGELFF
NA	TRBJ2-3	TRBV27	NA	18	TGTGCCAGCAGTTTCCAACCCCTGCGGGAACGAGGCACAGATACGCAGTATTTT	CASSFQPLRERGTDTQYF
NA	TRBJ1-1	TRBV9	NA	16	TGTGCCAGCAGCGCCCTCCGGGTTGGACCAAACACTGAAGCTTTCTTT	CASSALRVGPNTEAFF
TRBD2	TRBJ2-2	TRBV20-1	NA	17	TGCAGTGCTAGAGATTTAGCGGGGGGCGAGAACACCGGGGAGCTGTTTTTT	CSARDLAGGENTGELFF
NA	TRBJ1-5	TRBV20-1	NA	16	TGCAGTGCTAGAGACGGGGTGGGGATCAGCAATCAGCCCCAGCATTTT	CSARDGVGISNQPQHF
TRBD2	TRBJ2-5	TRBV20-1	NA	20	TGCAGTGCTAGAGGTGGCGATTTGATTACCGCTAGCGGGGGGGCCGAGACCCAGTACTTC	CSARGGDLITASGGAETQYF
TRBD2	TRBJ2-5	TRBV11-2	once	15	TGTGCCAGCAGCTTTAGCGGGGGGCCAGGGGAGACCCAGTACTTC	CASSFSGGPGETQYF
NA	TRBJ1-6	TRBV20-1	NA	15	TGCAGTGCTGAGGGGGGGATCTCCTATAATTCACCCCTCCACTTT	CSAEGGISYNSPLHF
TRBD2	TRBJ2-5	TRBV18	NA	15	TGTGCCAGCTCACCCCCCGGGACTAGAGAGGAGACCCAGTACTTC	CASSPPGTREETQYF
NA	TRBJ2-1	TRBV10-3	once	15	TGTGCCATCACGCGGGGCCCCTACTCCTACAATGAGCAGTTCTTC	CAITRGPYSYNEQFF
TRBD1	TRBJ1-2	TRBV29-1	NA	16	TGCAGCGTTGACCCCAGGACAGGGTTTTTAAGCTATGGCTACACCTTC	CSVDPRTGFLSYGYTF
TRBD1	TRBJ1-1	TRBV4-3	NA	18	TGCGCCAGCAGCCAAGATACGGGCTCAGGGGGGATGAACACTGAAGCTTTCTTT	CASSQDTGSGGMNTEAFF
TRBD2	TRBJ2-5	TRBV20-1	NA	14	TGCAGTGCTAAATACCTTAGCGGGGAAGAGACCCAGTACTTC	CSAKYLSGEETQYF
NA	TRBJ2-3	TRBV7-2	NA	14	TGTGCCAGCAGCTTAGGAGGGGCGGAAGATACGCAGTATTTT	CASSLGGAEDTQYF
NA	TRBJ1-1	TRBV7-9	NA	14	TGTGCCAGCAGCCCCAGCACAGGGAACACTGAAGCTTTCTTT	CASSPSTGNTEAFF
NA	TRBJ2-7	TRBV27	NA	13	TGTGCCAGCAGTTTTACGGTTACCTACGAGCAGTACTTC	CASSFTVTYEQYF
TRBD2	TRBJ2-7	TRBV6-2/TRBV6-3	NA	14	TGTGCCAGCAGTTCAACTAGCGGGACCTACGAGCAGTACTTC	CASSSTSGTYEQYF
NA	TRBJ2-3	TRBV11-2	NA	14	TGTGCCAGCAGCTTAGCCCCCTTCCGCGATACGCAGTATTTT	CASSLAPFRDTQYF
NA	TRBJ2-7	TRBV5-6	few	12	TGTGCCAGCAGCTTAAAGGGGGGCGAGCAGTACTTC	CASSLKGGEQYF
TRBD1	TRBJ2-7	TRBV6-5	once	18	TGTGCCAGCAGTTACACTAAACCGGGACAGGGGGCCTCCTACGAGCAGTACTTC	CASSYTKPGQGASYEQYF
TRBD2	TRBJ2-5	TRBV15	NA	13	TGTGCCACCAGCAGGGGACTAGCGGGAGTGCAGTACTTC	CATSRGLAGVQYF
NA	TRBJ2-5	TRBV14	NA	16	TGTGCCAGCAGCCAAGGTTCGCGGAGAGTGCAAGAGACCCAGTACTTC	CASSQGSRRVQETQYF
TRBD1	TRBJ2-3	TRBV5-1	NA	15	TGCGCCAGCAGCAAGGACAGGGGGGCCACAGATACGCAGTATTTT	CASSKDRGATDTQYF
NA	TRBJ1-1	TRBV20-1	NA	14	TGCAGTGCTAGTCCCAACGGCCCGAACACTGAAGCTTTCTTT	CSASPNGPNTEAFF
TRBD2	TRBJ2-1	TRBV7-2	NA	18	TGTGCCAGCAGCCCCGTCGGCGGGAGGACACCCTCCTACAATGAGCAGTTCTTC	CASSPVGGRTPSYNEQFF
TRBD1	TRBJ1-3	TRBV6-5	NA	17	TGTGCCAGCAGTTTAATTTCGGGACAGAGCTCTGGAAACACCATATATTTT	CASSLISGQSSGNTIYF
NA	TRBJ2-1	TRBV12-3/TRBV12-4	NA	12	TGTGCCAGCAGTTTCGGAGTCGATGAGCAGTTCTTC	CASSFGVDEQFF
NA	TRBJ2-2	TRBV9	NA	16	TGTGCCAGCAGCGTGGGGGGCGGGTCGAACACCGGGGAGCTGTTTTTT	CASSVGGGSNTGELFF
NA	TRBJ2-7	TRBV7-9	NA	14	TGTGCCAGCAGCACCTATCTAGGTCGGGACGAGCAGTACTTC	CASSTYLGRDEQYF
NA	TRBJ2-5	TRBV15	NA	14	TGTGCCACCAGCAGAGAGCTATTCCAAGAGACCCAGTACTTC	CATSRELFQETQYF
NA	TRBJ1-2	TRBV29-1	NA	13	TGCAGCGCAAGGGATTCCCTAATGCCGAGAATGGCCTTC	CSARDSLMPRMAF
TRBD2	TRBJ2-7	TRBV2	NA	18	TGTGCCAGCAGTGACGGGGCGACTTGGACTAGAATCTCCCACGAGCAGTACTTC	CASSDGATWTRISHEQYF
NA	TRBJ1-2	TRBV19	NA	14	TGTGCCAGTAGTTCAGGACTAGCAGGCTATGGCTACACCTTC	CASSSGLAGYGYTF
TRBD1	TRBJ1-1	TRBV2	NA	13	TGTGCCAGCATGGACAGGGGGCGGACTGAAGCTTTCTTT	CASMDRGRTEAFF
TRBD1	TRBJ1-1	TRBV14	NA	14	TGTGCCAGCAGCCAAGTGAGGGGGCGGGCTGAAGCTTTCTTT	CASSQVRGRAEAFF